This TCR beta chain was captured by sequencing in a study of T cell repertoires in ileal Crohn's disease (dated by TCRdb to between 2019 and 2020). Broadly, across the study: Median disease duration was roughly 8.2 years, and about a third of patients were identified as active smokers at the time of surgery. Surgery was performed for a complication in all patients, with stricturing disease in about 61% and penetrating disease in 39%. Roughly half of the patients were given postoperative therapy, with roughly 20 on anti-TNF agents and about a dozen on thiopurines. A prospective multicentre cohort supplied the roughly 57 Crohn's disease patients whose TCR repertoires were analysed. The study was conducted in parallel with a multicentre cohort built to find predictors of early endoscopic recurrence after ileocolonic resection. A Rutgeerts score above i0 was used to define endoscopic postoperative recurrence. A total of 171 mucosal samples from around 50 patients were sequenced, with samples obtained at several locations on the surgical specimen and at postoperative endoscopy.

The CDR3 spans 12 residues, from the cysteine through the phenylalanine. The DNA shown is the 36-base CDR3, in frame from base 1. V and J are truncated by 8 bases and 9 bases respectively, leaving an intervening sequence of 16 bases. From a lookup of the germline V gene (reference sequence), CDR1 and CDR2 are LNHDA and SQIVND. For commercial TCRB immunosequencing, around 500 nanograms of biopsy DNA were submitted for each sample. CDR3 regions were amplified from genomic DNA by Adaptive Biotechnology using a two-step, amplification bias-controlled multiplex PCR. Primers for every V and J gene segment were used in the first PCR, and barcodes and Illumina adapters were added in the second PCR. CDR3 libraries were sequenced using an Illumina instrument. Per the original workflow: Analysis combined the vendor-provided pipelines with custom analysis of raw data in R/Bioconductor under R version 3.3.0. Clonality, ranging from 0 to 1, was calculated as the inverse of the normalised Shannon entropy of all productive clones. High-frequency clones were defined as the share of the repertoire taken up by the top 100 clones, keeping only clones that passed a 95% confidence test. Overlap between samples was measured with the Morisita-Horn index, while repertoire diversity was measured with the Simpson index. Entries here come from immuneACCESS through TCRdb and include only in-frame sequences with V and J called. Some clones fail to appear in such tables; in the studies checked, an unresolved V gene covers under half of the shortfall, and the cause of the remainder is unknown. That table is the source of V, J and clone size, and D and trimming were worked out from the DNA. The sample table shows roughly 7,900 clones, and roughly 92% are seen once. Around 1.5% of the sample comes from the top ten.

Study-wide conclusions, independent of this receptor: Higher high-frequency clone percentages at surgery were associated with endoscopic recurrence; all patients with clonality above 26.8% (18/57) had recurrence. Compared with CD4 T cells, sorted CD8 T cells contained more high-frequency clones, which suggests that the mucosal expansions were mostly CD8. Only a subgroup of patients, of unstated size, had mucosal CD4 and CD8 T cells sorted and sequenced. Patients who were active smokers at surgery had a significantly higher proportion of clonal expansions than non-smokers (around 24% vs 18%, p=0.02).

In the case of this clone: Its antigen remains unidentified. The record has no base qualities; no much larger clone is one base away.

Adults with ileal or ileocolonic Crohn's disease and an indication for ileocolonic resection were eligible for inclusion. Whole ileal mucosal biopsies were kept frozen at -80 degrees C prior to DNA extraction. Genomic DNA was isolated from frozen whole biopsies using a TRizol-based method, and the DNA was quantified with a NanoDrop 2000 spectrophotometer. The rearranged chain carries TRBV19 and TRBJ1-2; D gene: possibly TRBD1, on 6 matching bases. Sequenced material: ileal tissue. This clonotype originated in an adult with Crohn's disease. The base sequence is TGTGCCAGTCTCGACAGGTATGGAAGCTACACCTTC. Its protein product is CASLDRYGSYTF.